This T cell receptor beta chain is drawn from a study of ipilimumab plus nivolumab after autologous stem cell transplantation. In the study overall: Patients received a median of about five ipilimumab and 8 or 9 nivolumab doses. Myeloma cases were transplant-naive high-risk or relapsed within 3 years post first autologous transplant.

Some clones are missing from TCRdb's copy, which holds only in-frame ones; the method was immunoSEQ multiplex PCR. The repertoire holds some 45,000 clones, with about 88% as singletons. V was cut by 11 bases and J by 5 bases, with 18 bases left in between. The CDR3 has 13 residues. Germline V gene data show CDR1 as MDHEN and CDR2 as SYDVKM. The chain uses TRBV28 and TRBJ1-1; a weak D match, TRBD1 (6 bases). Here the sequenced sample was PBMCs, taken in a trial of ipilimumab plus nivolumab as post-transplant consolidation. This clonotype was sampled from a male donor with multiple myeloma. The CDR3 loop is CACTGASQTEAFF. The DNA of the CDR3 is TGTGCCTGCACGGGGGCGAGTCAAACTGAAGCTTTCTTT.